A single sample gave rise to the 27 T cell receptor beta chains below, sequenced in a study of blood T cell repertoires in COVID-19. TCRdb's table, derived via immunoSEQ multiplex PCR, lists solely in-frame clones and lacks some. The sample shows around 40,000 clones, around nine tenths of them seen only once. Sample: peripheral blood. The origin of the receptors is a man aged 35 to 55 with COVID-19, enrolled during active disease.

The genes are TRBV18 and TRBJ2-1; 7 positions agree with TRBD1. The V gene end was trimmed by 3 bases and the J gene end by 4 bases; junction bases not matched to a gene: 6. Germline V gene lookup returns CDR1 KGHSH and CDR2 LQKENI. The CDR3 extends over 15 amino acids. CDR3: CASSPPGQTYNEQFF. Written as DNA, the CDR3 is TGTGCCAGCTCACCCCCGGGACAGACATACAATGAGCAGTTCTTC.

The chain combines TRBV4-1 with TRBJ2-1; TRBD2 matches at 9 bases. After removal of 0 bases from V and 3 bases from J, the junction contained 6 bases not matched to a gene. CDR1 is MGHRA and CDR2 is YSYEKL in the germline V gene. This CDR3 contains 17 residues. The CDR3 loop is CASSQESSGGVYNEQFF. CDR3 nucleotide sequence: TGCGCCAGCAGCCAAGAAAGTAGCGGGGGTGTCTACAATGAGCAGTTCTTC.

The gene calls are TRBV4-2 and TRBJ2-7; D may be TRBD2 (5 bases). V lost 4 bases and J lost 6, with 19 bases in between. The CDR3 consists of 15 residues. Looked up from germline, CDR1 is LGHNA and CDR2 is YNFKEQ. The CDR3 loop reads CASSRVSEVSVEQYF. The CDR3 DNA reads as TGTGCCAGCAGCCGAGTGTCGGAGGTTTCCGTCGAGCAGTACTTC.

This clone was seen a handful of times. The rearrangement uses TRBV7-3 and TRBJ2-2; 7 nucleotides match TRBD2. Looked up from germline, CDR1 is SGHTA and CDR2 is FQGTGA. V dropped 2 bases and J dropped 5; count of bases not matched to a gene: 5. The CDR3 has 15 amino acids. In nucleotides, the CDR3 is TGTGCCAGCAGCTTACTTGCGGGAGATACCGGGGAGCTGTTTTTT. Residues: CASSLLAGDTGELFF.

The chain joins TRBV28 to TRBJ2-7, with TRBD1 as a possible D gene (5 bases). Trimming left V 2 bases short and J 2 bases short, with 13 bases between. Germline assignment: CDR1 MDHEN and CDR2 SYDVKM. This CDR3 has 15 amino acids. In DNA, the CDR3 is TGTGCCAGCAGTTTAGGGCCCAGGGCCACCTACGAGCAGTACTTC. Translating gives CASSLGPRATYEQYF.

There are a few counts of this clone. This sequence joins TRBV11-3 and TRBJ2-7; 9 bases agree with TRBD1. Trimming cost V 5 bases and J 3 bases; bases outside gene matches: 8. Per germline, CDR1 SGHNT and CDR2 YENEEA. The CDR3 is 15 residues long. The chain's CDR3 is CASSLAGTGIYEQYF. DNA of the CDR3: TGTGCCAGCAGCCTTGCCGGGACAGGGATCTACGAGCAGTACTTC.

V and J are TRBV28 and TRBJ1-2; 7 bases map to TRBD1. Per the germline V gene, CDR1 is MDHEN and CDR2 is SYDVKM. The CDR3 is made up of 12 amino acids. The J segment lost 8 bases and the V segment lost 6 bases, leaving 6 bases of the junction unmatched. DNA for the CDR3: TGTGCCAGCAGAAGACAGGGTTCCGGCTACACCTTC. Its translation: CASRRQGSGYTF.

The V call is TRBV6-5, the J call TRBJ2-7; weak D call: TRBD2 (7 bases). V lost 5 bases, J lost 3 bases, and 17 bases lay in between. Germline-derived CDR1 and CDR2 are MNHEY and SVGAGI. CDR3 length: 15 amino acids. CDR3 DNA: TGTGCCAGCAGTAGGCAAGGGGAGGGGGGCTACGAGCAGTACTTC. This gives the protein CASSRQGEGGYEQYF.

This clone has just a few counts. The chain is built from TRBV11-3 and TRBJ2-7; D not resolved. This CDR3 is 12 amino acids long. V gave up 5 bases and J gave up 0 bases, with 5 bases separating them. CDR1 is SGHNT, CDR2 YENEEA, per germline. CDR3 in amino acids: CASSPSSYEQYF. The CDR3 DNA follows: TGTGCCAGCAGCCCCAGCTCCTACGAGCAGTACTTC.

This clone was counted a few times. As DNA, the CDR3 is TGTGCCAGCAGCCAATCCGGGACAGGGCGCTATGGCTACACCTTC. This gives the protein CASSQSGTGRYGYTF. The rearrangement links TRBV3-1 (or the pseudogene TRBV3-2) to TRBJ1-2, with 9 bases that match TRBD1. The CDR3 extends over 15 amino acids. The ends lost 2 bases at V and 4 bases at J; junction bases unmatched: 5. Germline assignment: CDR1 LGHDT and CDR2 YNNKEL (reference sequence).

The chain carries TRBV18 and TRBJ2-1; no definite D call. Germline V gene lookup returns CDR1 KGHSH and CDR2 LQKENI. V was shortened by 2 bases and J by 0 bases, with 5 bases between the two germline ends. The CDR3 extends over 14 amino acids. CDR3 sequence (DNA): TGTGCCAGCTCACCAAAGAGCTCCTACAATGAGCAGTTCTTC. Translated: CASSPKSSYNEQFF.

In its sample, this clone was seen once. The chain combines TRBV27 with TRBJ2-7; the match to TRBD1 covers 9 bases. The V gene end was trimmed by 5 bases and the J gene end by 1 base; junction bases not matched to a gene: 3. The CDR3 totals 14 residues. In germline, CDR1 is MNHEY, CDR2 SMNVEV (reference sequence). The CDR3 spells CASSVTGGSYEQYF. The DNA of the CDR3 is TGTGCCAGCAGTGTGACAGGGGGGTCCTACGAGCAGTACTTC.

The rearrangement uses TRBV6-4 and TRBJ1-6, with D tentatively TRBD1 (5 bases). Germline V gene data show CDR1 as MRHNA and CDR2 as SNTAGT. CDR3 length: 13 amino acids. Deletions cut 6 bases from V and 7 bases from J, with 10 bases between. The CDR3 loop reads CASSLGHNSPLHF. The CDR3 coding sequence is TGTGCCAGCAGCCTGGGGCACAATTCACCCCTCCACTTT.

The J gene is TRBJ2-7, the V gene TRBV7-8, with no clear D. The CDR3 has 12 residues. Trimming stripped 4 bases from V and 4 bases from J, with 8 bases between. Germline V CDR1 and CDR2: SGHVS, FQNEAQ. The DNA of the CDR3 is TGTGCCAGCAGCTCCCTTCGGTACGAGCAGTACTTC. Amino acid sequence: CASSSLRYEQYF.

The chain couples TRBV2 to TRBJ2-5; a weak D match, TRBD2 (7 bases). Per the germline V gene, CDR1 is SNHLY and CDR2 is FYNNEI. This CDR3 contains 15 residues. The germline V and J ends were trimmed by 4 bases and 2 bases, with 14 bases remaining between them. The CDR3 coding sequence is TGTGCCAGCAGTGGAGGGGGGGGGTCGCAAGAGACCCAGTACTTC. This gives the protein CASSGGGGSQETQYF.

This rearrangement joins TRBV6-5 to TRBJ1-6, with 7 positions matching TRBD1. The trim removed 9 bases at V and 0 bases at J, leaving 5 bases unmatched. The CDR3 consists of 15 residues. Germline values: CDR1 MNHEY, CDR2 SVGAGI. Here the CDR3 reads CASSTGTSYNSPLHF. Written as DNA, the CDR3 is TGTGCCAGTTCGACAGGGACCTCCTATAATTCACCCCTCCACTTT.

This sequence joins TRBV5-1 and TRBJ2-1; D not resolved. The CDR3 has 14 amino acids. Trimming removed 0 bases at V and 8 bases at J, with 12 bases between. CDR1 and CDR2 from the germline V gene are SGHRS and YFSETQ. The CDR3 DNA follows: TGCGCCAGCAGCTTGGAAACTGCCCGGGATGAGCAGTTCTTC. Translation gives CASSLETARDEQFF.

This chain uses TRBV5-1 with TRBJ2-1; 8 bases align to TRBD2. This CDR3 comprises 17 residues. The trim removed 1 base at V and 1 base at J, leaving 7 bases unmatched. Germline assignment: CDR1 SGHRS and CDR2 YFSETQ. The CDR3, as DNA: TGCGCCAGCAGCTTGAGGAGTAGCGGGGTTTCCTACAATGAGCAGTTCTTC. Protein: CASSLRSSGVSYNEQFF.

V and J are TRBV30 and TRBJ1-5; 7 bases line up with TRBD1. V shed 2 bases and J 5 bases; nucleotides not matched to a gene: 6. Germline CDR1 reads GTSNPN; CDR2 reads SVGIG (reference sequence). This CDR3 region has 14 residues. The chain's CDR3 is CAWSPGQSYQPQHF. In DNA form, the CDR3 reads TGTGCCTGGAGTCCGGGACAGTCGTATCAGCCCCAGCATTTT.

CDR3 DNA sequence: TGTGCCAGCAGCGTGACAGGGGGCGAGCAGTACTTC. This sequence encodes CASSVTGGEQYF. This chain connects TRBV3-1 (or the pseudogene TRBV3-2) to TRBJ2-7; TRBD1 aligns across 9 bases. This CDR3 region has 12 residues. The germline V gene encodes CDR1 LGHDT and CDR2 YNNKEL (reference sequence). The V gene end was trimmed by 5 bases and the J gene end by 6 bases; junction bases not matched to a gene: 2.

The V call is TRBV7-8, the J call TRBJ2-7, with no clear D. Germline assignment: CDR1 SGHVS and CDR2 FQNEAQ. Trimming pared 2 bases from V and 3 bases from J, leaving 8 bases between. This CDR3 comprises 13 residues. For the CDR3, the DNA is TGTGCCAGCAGCTTAACCTCCAGCTACGAGCAGTACTTC. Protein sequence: CASSLTSSYEQYF.

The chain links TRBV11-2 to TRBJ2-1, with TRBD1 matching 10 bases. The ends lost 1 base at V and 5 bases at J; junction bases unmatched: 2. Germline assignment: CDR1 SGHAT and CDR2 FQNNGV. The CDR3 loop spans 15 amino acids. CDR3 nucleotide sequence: TGTGCCAGCAGCTTAGGGGACAGGGGTAACAATGAGCAGTTCTTC. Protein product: CASSLGDRGNNEQFF.

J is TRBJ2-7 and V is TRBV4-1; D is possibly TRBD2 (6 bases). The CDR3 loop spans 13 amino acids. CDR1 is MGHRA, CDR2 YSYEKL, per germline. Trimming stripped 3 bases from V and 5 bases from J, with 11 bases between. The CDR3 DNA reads TGCGCCAGCAGCCACCTGGGGGGAGACGAGCAGTACTTC. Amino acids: CASSHLGGDEQYF.

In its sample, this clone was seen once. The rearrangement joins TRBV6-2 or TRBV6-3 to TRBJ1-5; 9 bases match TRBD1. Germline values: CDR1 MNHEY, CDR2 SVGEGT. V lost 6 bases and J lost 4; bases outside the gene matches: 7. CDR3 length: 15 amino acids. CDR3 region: CASSTTGGLNQPQHF. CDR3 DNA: TGTGCCAGCAGCACCACAGGGGGCCTTAATCAGCCCCAGCATTTT.

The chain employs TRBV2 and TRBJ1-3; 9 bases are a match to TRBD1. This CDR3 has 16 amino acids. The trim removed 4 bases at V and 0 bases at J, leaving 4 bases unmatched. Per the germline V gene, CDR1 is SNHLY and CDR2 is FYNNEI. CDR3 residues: CASSGTGVLSGNTIYF. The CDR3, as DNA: TGTGCCAGCAGTGGGACAGGGGTTCTCTCTGGAAACACCATATATTTT.

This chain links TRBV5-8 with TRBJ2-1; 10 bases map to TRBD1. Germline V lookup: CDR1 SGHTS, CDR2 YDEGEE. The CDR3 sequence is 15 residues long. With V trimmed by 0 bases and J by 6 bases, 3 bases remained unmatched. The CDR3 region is CASSLGDRGGNEQFF. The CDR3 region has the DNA TGTGCCAGCAGCTTGGGGGACAGGGGAGGCAATGAGCAGTTCTTC.

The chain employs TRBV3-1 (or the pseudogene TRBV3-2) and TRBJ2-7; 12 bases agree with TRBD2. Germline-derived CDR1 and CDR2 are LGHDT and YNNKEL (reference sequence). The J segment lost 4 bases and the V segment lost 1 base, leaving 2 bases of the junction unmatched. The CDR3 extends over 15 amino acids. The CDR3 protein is CASSQGLAGVYEQYF. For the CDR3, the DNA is TGTGCCAGCAGCCAAGGACTAGCGGGAGTTTACGAGCAGTACTTC.